The sequence of this T cell receptor (beta chain) was determined in a study of T cell responses to AZD1222 COVID-19 vaccine. Study-wide results and limits: Only 6 or 7 individuals given AZD1222 were seropositive at baseline.

Germline V gene sequence: CDR1 LNHDA, CDR2 SQIVND (reference sequence). CDR3 length equals 13 residues. Trimming stripped 3 bases from V and 2 bases from J, with 7 bases between. Clones were sequenced by immunoSEQ multiplex PCR, and TCRdb holds only the in-frame ones, with some missing. The sample lists over 150,000 clones; about nine tenths were seen once. About this clone: Its matching antigen is unknown.

The input for sequencing was peripheral blood, taken on day 0 of AZD1222 vaccination. The chain couples TRBV19 to TRBJ1-2; perhaps TRBD1 as D (6 bases). The sequence was collected from an adult in good health. CDR3: CASSIGTNYGYTF. CDR3 coding DNA: TGTGCCAGTAGTATCGGGACAAACTATGGCTACACCTTC.